This TCR beta chain derives from a study of human T cells and chemical hapten exposure. Study background: 2% DPC was applied to 2 cm by 2 cm of upper inner arm skin for sensitization.

The library tagged individual cDNA molecules with unique molecular identifiers. Authors' processing steps: Individual samples carried between roughly 23,224 and 700,000 TCRs, with some 100,000 as the median. MiXCR, run by TCRdb on the RACE reads, gives a single entry per CDR3 protein. The V and J calls reflect TCRdb's pipeline rather than the authors' work. Among around 380,000 distinct CDR3 sequences listed, more than 4.5% were seen once. Time point indicated: patch test 1, 2 weeks after DPC sensitization. As to treatment: therapeutic diphenylcyclopropenone sensitization with weekly scalp DPC. Patients had alopecia, were aged 18 to 70, and were not pregnant. The CDR3 sequence is 16 residues long. The V end lost 0 bases, the J end lost 9 bases, and 18 bases lay between the germline ends. Germline V gene lookup returns CDR1 MGHRA and CDR2 YSYEKL.

This TCR was recovered from a woman in her 50s with alopecia areata. Some clones in this sample may be carry-over from other donors' samples. The genes are TRBV4-1 and TRBJ1-5; no reliable D call. Sequencing was performed on whole blood, taken in connection with sensitization to the hapten diphenylcyclopropenone (DPC). The CDR3 here is CASSQDQRRTQGPQHF. The CDR3 coding sequence is TGCGCCAGCAGCCAAGATCAGCGGCGGACTCAAGGGCCCCAGCATTTT.